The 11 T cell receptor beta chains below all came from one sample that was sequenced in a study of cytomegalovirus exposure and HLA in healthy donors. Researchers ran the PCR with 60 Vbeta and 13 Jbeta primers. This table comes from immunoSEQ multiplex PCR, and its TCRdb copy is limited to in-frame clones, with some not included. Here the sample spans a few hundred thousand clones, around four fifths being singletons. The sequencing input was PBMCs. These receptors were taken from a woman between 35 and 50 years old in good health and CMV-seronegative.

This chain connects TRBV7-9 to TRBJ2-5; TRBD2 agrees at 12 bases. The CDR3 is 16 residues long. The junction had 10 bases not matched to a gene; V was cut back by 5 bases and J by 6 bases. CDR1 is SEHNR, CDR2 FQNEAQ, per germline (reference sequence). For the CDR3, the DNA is TGTGCCAGCAGCAAATCAGGACTAGCGGGGTTGAAGACCCAGTACTTC. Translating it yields CASSKSGLAGLKTQYF.

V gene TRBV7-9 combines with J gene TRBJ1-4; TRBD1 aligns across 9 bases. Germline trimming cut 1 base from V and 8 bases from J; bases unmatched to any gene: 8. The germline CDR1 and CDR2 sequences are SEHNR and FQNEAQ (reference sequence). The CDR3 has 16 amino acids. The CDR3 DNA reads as TGTGCCAGCAGCTTAGGCTTGGGACAGGGAGACGAAAAACTGTTTTTT. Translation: CASSLGLGQGDEKLFF.

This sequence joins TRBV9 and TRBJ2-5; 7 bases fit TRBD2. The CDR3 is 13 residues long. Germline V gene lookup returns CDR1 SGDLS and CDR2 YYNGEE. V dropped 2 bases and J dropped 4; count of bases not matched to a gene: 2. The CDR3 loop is CASSVSGPETQYF. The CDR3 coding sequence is TGTGCCAGCAGCGTTAGCGGGCCAGAGACCCAGTACTTC.

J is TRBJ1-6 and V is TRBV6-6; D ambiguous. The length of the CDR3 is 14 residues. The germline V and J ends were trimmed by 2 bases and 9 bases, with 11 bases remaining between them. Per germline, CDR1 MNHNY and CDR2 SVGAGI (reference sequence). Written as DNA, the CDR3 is TGTGCCAGCAGTTACGGTACAGAAGGTTCACCCCTCCACTTT. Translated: CASSYGTEGSPLHF.

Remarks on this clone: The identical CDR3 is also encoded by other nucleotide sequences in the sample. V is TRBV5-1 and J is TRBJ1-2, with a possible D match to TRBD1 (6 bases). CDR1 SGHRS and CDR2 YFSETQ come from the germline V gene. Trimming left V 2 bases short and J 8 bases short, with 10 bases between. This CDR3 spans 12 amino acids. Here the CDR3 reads CASSLRQEGYTF. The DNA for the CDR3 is TGCGCCAGCAGCTTACGACAGGAAGGCTACACCTTC.

CDR3 protein: CASGDRGLRNTIYF. The CDR3 DNA reads as TGTGCCAGCGGGGACAGGGGGCTAAGAAACACCATATATTTT. The chain has TRBV2 and TRBJ1-3; 12 bases fit TRBD1. CDR3 length: 14 amino acids. With 8 bases clipped from V and 5 bases from J, the junction kept 4 bases outside the gene matches. Germline-derived CDR1 and CDR2 are SNHLY and FYNNEI.

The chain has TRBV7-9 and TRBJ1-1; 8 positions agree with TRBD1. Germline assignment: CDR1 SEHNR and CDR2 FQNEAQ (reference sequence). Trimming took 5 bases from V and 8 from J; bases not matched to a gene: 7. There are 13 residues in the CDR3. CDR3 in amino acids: CASSPPGQEEAFF. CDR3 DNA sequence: TGTGCCAGCAGCCCCCCGGGACAGGAAGAAGCTTTCTTT. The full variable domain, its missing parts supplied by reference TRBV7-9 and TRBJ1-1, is DTGVSQNPRHKITKRGQNVTFRCDPISEHNRLYWYRQTLGQGPEFLTYFQNEAQLEKSRLLSDRFSAERPKGSFSTLEIQRTEQGDSAMYLCASSPPGQEEAFFGQGTRLTVV.

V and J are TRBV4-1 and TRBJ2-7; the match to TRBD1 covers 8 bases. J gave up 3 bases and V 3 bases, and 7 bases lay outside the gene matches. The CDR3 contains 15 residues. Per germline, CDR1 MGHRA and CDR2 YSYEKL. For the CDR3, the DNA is TGCGCCAGCAGCCAGAGACAGGGGAGCAACTACGAGCAGTACTTC. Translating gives CASSQRQGSNYEQYF.

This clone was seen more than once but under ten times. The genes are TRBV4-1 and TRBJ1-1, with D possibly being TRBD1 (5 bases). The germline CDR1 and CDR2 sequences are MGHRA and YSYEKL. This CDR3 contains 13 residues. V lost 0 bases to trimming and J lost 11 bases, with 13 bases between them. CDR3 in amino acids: CASSQDPRARAFF. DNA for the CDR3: TGCGCCAGCAGCCAAGACCCCAGGGCGAGGGCTTTCTTT.

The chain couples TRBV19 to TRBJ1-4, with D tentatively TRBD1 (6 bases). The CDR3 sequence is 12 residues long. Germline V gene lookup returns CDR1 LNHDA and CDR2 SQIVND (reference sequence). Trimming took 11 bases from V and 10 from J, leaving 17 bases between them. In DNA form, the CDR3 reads TGTGCCGGCACAGGGAAGGTGAGAAAACTGTTTTTT. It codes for CAGTGKVRKLFF.

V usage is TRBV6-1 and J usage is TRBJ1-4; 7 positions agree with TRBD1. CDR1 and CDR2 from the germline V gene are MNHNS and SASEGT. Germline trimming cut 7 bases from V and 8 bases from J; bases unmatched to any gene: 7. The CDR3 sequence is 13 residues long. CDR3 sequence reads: CASNRDSGEKLFF. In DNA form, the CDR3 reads TGTGCCAGCAATAGGGACAGCGGGGAAAAACTGTTTTTT.